This T cell receptor (beta chain) was captured in a study of sequential checkpoint blockade in melanoma. With 3 bases removed from V and 8 bases from J, the gap between germline ends came to 7 bases. CDR3 size: 10 residues. Germline-derived CDR1 and CDR2 are DFQATT and SNEGSKA (reference sequence). Stated treatment: randomized to nivolumab then ipilimumab (arm A) or the reverse (arm B). DNA-damaging chemotherapy had not been given to any patient beforehand. TCRdb's copy holds only in-frame clones and misses some; the assay was immunoSEQ multiplex PCR. The sample yields 17,000 or so clones, 70% seen once.

The receptor was isolated from a human donor with melanoma. The specimen was CD8+ T cells sorted from blood (inferred from file names), collected from a patient given nivolumab and ipilimumab in sequence. The V and J genes are TRBV20-1 and TRBJ1-2; D remains unclear. As DNA, the CDR3 is TGCAGTGCTAGTGGCCTCGGCTACACCTTC. Its protein is CSASGLGYTF.